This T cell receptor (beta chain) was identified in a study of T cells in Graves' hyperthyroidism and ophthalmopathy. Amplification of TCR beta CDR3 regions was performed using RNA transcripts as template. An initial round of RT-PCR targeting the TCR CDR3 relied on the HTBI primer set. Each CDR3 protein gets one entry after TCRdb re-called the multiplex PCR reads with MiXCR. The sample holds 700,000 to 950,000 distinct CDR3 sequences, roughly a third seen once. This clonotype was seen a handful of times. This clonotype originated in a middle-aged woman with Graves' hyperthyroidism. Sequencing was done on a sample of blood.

This chain's CDR3 is CASSYSLVLGTEAFF. CDR3 DNA: TGTGCCAGCAGTTACTCGCTGGTTCTAGGCACTGAAGCTTTCTTT. The chain joins TRBV6-6 to TRBJ1-1; no clear D gene. V dropped 0 bases and J dropped 4 bases, with 12 bases sitting between them. The germline gives CDR1 MNHNY, CDR2 SVGAGI (reference sequence). The length of the CDR3 is 15 residues.